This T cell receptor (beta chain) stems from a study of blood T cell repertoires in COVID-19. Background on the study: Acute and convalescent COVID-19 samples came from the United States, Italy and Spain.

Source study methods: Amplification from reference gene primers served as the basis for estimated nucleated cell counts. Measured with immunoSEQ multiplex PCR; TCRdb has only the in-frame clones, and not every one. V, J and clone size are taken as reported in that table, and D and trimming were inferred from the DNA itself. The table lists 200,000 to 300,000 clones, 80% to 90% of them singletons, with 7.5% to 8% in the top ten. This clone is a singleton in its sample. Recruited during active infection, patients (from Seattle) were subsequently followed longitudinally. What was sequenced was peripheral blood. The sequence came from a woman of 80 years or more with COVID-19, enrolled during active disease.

The CDR3 loop is CASSRAGYTEAFF. In DNA form, the CDR3 reads TGTGCCAGCAGCCGAGCAGGGTACACTGAAGCTTTCTTT. The chain has TRBV2 and TRBJ1-1, with D possibly matching TRBD1 (5 bases). From germline, CDR1 is SNHLY and CDR2 FYNNEI. The CDR3 spans 13 residues. V was shortened by 6 bases and J by 3 bases, with 11 bases between the two germline ends.